Sequencing of this T cell receptor (beta chain) was carried out in a study of CD8 T cells in Susac syndrome. The CDR3 is 14 amino acids. Trimming removed 0 bases at V and 3 bases at J, with 9 bases between. Per germline, CDR1 MGHRA and CDR2 YSYEKL. An amount of RNA that ranged from roughly 0.5 to 1 ug was reverse transcribed with random hexamers. TCRdb redid the calling of the immunoSEQ multiplex PCR reads with MiXCR, one entry per CDR3 protein. Here the sample spans 80,000 to 90,000 distinct CDR3 sequences, just under 95% being singletons. The TCR was taken from a human donor in good health. Sample: CD8+ T cells from PBMCs. The chain has TRBV4-1 and TRBJ2-7; D is possibly TRBD2 (5 bases). CDR3 DNA: TGCGCCAGCAGCCAAGAACACGGGGACTACGAGCAGTACTTC. Protein sequence: CASSQEHGDYEQYF.